This is a list of T cell receptor beta chains from one sample in a study of T cell responses to AZD1222 COVID-19 vaccine. Using immunoSEQ multiplex PCR, the repertoire was profiled, and TCRdb retains in-frame clones only, with some absent. The sample holds about 73,000 clones, roughly nine tenths seen once. The starting material was peripheral blood, obtained 28 days after the second AZD1222 dose. The receptor source for this set is an adult who received the AZD1222 COVID-19 vaccine. CDR3s include the opening cysteine and the closing phenylalanine or tryptophan. A D gene is named only where the DNA matches it firmly. Some rows have no size entry. The others give once, few or many, or a class for an expanded clone.

NA,14,NA,TRBJ1-2,TRBV2,TGTGCCAGCTCTAGACCGCTAGCTAACTATGGCTACACCTTC,CASSRPLANYGYTF
NA,13,NA,TRBJ2-7,TRBV4-3,TGCGCCAGCAGCCAGACTATTTATCACGAGCAGTACTTC,CASSQTIYHEQYF
NA,15,once,TRBJ2-6,TRBV19,TGTGCCAGTACCCTCACCAATTCTGGGGCCAACGTCCTGACTTTC,CASTLTNSGANVLTF
NA,13,NA,TRBJ2-1,TRBV11-2,TGTGCCAGCAGCCCAAGGGGGGGCGGTGAGCAGTTCTTC,CASSPRGGGEQFF
TRBD2,14,NA,TRBJ2-7,TRBV7-9,TGTGCCAGCAGCTTCGGGGGGGCCACCTACGAGCAGTACTTC,CASSFGGATYEQYF
NA,14,NA,TRBJ1-1,TRBV27,TGTGCCAGCAGTTGGGGATACAGGGATACTGAAGCTTTCTTT,CASSWGYRDTEAFF
NA,16,NA,TRBJ2-3,TRBV18,TGTGCCAGCTCACCAAGGACGGTTACTAGCACAGATACGCAGTATTTT,CASSPRTVTSTDTQYF
TRBD2,14,NA,TRBJ2-5,TRBV5-6,TGTGCCAGCAGCTTCACTAGCGGCCAAGAGACCCAGTACTTC,CASSFTSGQETQYF
NA,11,NA,TRBJ1-2,TRBV12-3/TRBV12-4,TGTGCCAGCAGCCCAGGGGTTGGCTACACCTTC,CASSPGVGYTF
TRBD2,15,NA,TRBJ2-1,TRBV4-1,TGCGCCAGCAGCGGGCTAGCGGGCTCCTACAATGAGCAGTTCTTC,CASSGLAGSYNEQFF
TRBD2,16,NA,TRBJ2-3,TRBV27,TGTGCCAGCAGTTTTGAGACTAGCGGACGCACAGATACGCAGTATTTT,CASSFETSGRTDTQYF
NA,15,NA,TRBJ2-2,TRBV24-1,TGTGCCACCAGTGTAGGTGGCGCGAGGCCCGGGGAGCTGTTTTTT,CATSVGGARPGELFF